This T cell receptor (beta chain) was identified during a study of shared clonotypes between healthy human individuals. The wider study: Donors were two women and a few men aged 18 to 49. Regarding the study as a whole: How much donors shared clonotypes was expected to be affected by sequencing depth.

Germline values: CDR1 MNHEY, CDR2 SVGAGI. The CDR3 is 16 amino acids. J lost 5 bases, V lost 4 bases, and 8 bases had no gene match. Samples underwent the assay at deep level. This table comes from immunoSEQ multiplex PCR, and its TCRdb copy is limited to in-frame clones, with some not included. The sample lists about 490,000 clones; around 80% were seen once. Regarding this clone: Its antigen is as yet unknown.

What was sequenced was PBMCs. This TCR derives from a woman in her forties in good health. Some clones in this sample may be carry-over from other donors' samples. The rearrangement joins TRBV6-5 to TRBJ2-7; 13 bases agree with TRBD2. CDR3 DNA: TGTGCCAGCAGTTGGACTAGCGGGAGCGGTGGGAACGAGCAGTACTTC. Translated: CASSWTSGSGGNEQYF.